Below, one T cell receptor beta chain is given with its context. Noted treatment: preoperative locoregional IRX-2 cytokine immunotherapy. Preoperative locoregional IRX-2 cytokine immunotherapy was tested in the phase Ib source study. The repertoire was sequenced with immunoSEQ multiplex PCR; TCRdb's copy has only in-frame clones and lacks some. The table has 95,000 to 100,000 clones, around 86% seen once. The data are from a study of preoperative IRX-2 immunotherapy in early breast cancer. The germline V gene encodes CDR1 SGHRS and CDR2 YFSETQ. V shed 4 bases and J shed 1 base, with 19 bases lying between them. The CDR3 length is 17 residues.

The source material was tumor tissue, sampled after IRX-2 immunotherapy. This chain links TRBV5-1 with TRBJ2-3, with a tentative D call TRBD1 (6 bases). This receptor was taken from a human donor with breast cancer. CDR3 DNA: TGCGCCAGCAGCACGGACAGTCTCCTCGGGGGCACAGATACGCAGTATTTT. As protein: CASSTDSLLGGTDTQYF.